A selection of T cell receptor beta chains follows, all from one sample in a study of T-cell reconstitution after alpha-beta-depleted transplantation in children. TCRdb itself ran the PCR reads through MiXCR, one entry per CDR3 protein. This repertoire shows approximately 520,000 distinct CDR3 sequences, about an eighth found once; its top ten account for about 14%. This specimen was PBMCs, mostly from graft donor cells, taken 180 days after TCRalphabeta/CD19-depleted stem cell transplant. These receptor sequences come from a female patient aged 2 to 10 who had a stem cell transplant for aplastic anemia, so the T cells may come from the graft donor. The CDR3 runs from the conserved cysteine through the conserved F or W. The order of the fields is D gene, V gene, J gene, clone size, CDR3 DNA, CDR3 protein. A D gene is named only where the DNA matches it firmly. A row's size may be missing; if present it is once, few, many or a size class.

-,TRBV5-1,TRBJ1-2,few,TGCGCCAGCAGCTTGATGCCGGGGATAAACTATGGCTACACCTTC,CASSLMPGINYGYTF
TRBD1,TRBV6-1,TRBJ1-2,-,TGTGCCAGCAGTGAAGCGCCTGACAGGGGCAGGGGCTATGGCTACACCTTC,CASSEAPDRGRGYGYTF
TRBD1,TRBV28,TRBJ2-5,-,TGTGCCAGCAGTTTATGGGATCGACAGGGGGCGGGGGAGACCCAGTACTTC,CASSLWDRQGAGETQYF
-,TRBV12-3/TRBV12-4,TRBJ2-3,few,TGTGCCAGCAGTTTATGGGGGCAGGAGGATAACACAGATACGCAGTATTTT,CASSLWGQEDNTDTQYF
-,TRBV30,TRBJ1-1,-,TGTGCCTGTTTCTTCTCTGAAGCTTTCTTT,CACFFSEAFF
-,TRBV21-1,TRBJ2-7,few,TGTGCCAGCAGCAAAGCGCTTTGGGCAGGCACCCCCTACGAGCAGTACTTC,CASSKALWAGTPYEQYF
-,TRBV5-1,TRBJ2-7,-,TGCGCCAGCAGCTCTACCAGCGGCAGGTTGGGGGAGGAGCAGTACTTC,CASSSTSGRLGEEQYF
TRBD2,TRBV10-3,TRBJ2-1,-,TGTGCCATCAGTGAGTCGCTAGCGGGAGTATACAATGAGCAGTTCTTC,CAISESLAGVYNEQFF
-,TRBV28,TRBJ2-3,few,TGTGCCAGCAGTTTGCTAGAGGCAGATACGCAGTATTTT,CASSLLEADTQYF
-,TRBV5-5,TRBJ2-2,-,TGTGCCAGCAGTCGTACAGGGCCCGGGGAGCTGTTTTTT,CASSRTGPGELFF
TRBD1,TRBV28,TRBJ1-5,-,TGTGCCAGCAGTCTCACCACAGGGGGTCCCACTCAGCCCCAGCATTTT,CASSLTTGGPTQPQHF
TRBD2,TRBV20-1,TRBJ2-5,many,TGCAGTGCTAGAGATCTAGCGGGAGGCGAGACCCAGTACTTC,CSARDLAGGETQYF
TRBD1,TRBV30,TRBJ2-3,few,TGTGCCTGGAGTGTACGGGGACAGGGAACAGATACGCAGTATTTT,CAWSVRGQGTDTQYF
-,TRBV9,TRBJ2-2,few,TGTGCCAGCAACGAGGGGGGTTATACTACCGGGGAGCTGTTTTTT,CASNEGGYTTGELFF
TRBD2,TRBV28,TRBJ2-6,few,TGTGCCAGCAGTTTGGGGGCCGGGAGGGCGAAATCTGGGGCCAACGTCCTGACTTTC,CASSLGAGRAKSGANVLTF
-,TRBV20-1,TRBJ2-1,-,TGCAGTGCTAGAATCCAGAGAAAGAAGGTGCGCAATGAGCAGTTCTTC,CSARIQRKKVRNEQFF
-,TRBV5-1,TRBJ2-7,few,TGCGCCAGCAGCGCGGGACAGCTATCCACCTACGAGCAGTACTTC,CASSAGQLSTYEQYF
TRBD2,TRBV20-1,TRBJ2-3,-,TGCAGTGCTACCCTAGCGGGAGGGCCAGATACGCAGTATTTT,CSATLAGGPDTQYF
TRBD2,TRBV5-1,TRBJ2-2,many,TGCGCCAGCAGCTTCGGGACTAGCGGGATCACCGGGGAGCTGTTTTTT,CASSFGTSGITGELFF
-,TRBV12-3/TRBV12-4,TRBJ1-3,few,TGTGCCAGCAGTTACCGGGACCCCTGGGTTGGAAACACCATATATTTT,CASSYRDPWVGNTIYF
TRBD1,TRBV2,TRBJ1-1,few,TGTGCCAGTCTCGACAGGGGGGAAGCTTTCTTT,CASLDRGEAFF
-,TRBV28,TRBJ2-5,-,TGTGCCAGCACCCTCCCGGGACACTTGGGGGAGACCCAGTACTTC,CASTLPGHLGETQYF
TRBD2,TRBV7-2,TRBJ2-5,-,TGTGCCAGCAGCGCAAGCGGGATGGGCGGGGAGACCCAGTACTTC,CASSASGMGGETQYF
-,TRBV7-9,TRBJ1-4,-,TGTGCCAGCAGCTTTAACGACCCGAGAACTAATGAAAAACTGTTTTTT,CASSFNDPRTNEKLFF
TRBD2,TRBV20-1,TRBJ2-1,-,TGCAGTGCTAGAGCCGGGACTACCAGCTCCTACAATGAGCAGTTCTTC,CSARAGTTSSYNEQFF
-,TRBV19,TRBJ1-3,-,TGTGCCAGTAGTACGAACCACAGGGAGGCCACGGGAAACACCATATATTTT,CASSTNHREATGNTIYF
-,TRBV5-6,TRBJ2-3,few,TGTGCCAGCAGCTATTCGTCCGGGGTGGCCACAGATACGCAGTATTTT,CASSYSSGVATDTQYF
-,TRBV5-1,TRBJ2-1,-,TGCGCCAGCAGCTTGGGGCTAGCCAACACCCTTTACAATGAGCAGTTCTTC,CASSLGLANTLYNEQFF
TRBD1,TRBV5-1,TRBJ2-4,-,TGCGCCAGCAGCGAGGGACAGGGAGAAAACATTCAGTACTTC,CASSEGQGENIQYF
-,TRBV4-1,TRBJ2-2,few,TGCGCCAGCAGCCAGAGACATGCGAACACCGGGGAGCTGTTTTTT,CASSQRHANTGELFF
-,TRBV20-1,TRBJ1-3,few,TGCAGTGCTAGACAGCAGGGAACTGGAAACACCATATATTTT,CSARQQGTGNTIYF
TRBD2,TRBV3-1,TRBJ2-3,-,TGTGCCAGCAGCCCCCTCGGGGCTAGCGGACACACAGATACGCAGTATTTT,CASSPLGASGHTDTQYF
TRBD2,TRBV6-4,TRBJ2-1,few,TGTGCCAGCAGTCGCCTAGCGGAGTCCTACAATGAGCAGTTCTTC,CASSRLAESYNEQFF